This TCR beta chain originates from a study of yellow fever vaccine responses in identical twins. CDR3 length: 11 residues. Germline assignment: CDR1 DFQATT and CDR2 SNEGSKA (reference sequence). TCRdb analysed the RT-PCR reads with MiXCR anew, one entry per CDR3 protein. The repertoire holds fewer than 3,000 distinct CDR3 sequences, with about 85% as singletons. Findings and limits, study-wide: Among the twins, the vaccine T cell response reportedly seemed partly convergent and partly personalized.

In the case of this clonotype: Its target is unknown.

The sample in question was T cells from blood (PBMCs), unsorted or a sorted subset (not recorded which), obtained before or after yellow fever vaccination (not recorded which). The rearrangement links TRBV20-1 to TRBJ1-2; D gene unclear. The sequence derives from a female donor who received the yellow fever vaccine. CDR3: CTVGLNYGYTF. CDR3 coding DNA: TGCACCGTGGGATTGAACTATGGCTACACCTTC.